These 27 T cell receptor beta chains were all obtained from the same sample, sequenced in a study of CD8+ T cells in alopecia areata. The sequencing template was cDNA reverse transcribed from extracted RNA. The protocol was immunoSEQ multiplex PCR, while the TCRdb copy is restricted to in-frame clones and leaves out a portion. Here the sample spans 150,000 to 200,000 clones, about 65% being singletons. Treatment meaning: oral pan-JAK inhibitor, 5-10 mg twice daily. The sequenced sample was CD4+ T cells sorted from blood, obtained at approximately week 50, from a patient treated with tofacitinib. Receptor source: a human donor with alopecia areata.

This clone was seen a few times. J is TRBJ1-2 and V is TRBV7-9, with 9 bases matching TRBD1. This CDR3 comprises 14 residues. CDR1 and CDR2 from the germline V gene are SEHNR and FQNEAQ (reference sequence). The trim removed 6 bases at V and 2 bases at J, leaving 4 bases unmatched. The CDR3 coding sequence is TGTGCCAGCAGACCGGGACAGGGAAACTATGGCTACACCTTC. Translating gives CASRPGQGNYGYTF.

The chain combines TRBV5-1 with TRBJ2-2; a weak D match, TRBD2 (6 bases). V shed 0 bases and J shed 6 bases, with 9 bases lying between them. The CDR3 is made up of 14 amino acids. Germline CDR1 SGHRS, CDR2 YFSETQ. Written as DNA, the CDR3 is TGCGCCAGCAGCTTGGCCACTAGCCCCGGGGAGCTGTTTTTT. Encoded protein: CASSLATSPGELFF.

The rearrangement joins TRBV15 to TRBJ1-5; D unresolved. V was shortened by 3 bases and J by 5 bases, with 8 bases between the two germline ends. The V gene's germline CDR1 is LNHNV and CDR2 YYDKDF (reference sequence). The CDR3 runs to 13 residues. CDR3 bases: TGTGCCACCAGCAGTAGGACCCATCAGCCCCAGCATTTT. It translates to CATSSRTHQPQHF. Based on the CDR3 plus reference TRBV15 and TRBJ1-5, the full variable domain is DAMVIQNPRYQVTQFGKPVTLSCSQTLNHNVMYWYQQKSSQAPKLLFHYYDKDFNNEADTPDNFQSRRPNTSFCFLDIRSPGLGDTAMYLCATSSRTHQPQHFGDGTRLSIL.

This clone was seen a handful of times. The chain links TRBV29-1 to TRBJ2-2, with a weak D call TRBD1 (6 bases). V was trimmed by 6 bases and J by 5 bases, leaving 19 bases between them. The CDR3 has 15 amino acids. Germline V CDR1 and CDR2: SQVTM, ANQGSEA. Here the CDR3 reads CSVGVGQRKTGELFF. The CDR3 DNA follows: TGCAGCGTGGGCGTCGGACAGAGAAAAACCGGGGAGCTGTTTTTT.

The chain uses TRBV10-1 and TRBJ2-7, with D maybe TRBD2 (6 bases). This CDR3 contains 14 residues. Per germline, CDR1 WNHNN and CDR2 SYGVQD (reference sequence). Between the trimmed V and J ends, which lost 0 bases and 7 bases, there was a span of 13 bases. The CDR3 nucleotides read TGCGCCAGCAGTGAGTCGGCGGGATTGGCGGAGCAGTACTTC. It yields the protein CASSESAGLAEQYF.

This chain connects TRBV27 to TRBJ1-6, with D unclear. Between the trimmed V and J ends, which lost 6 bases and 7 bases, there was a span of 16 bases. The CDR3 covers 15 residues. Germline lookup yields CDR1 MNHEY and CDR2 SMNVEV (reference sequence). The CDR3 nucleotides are TGTGCCAGCAGGCGCGACTCCCCAAGGAATTCACCCCTCCACTTT. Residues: CASRRDSPRNSPLHF.

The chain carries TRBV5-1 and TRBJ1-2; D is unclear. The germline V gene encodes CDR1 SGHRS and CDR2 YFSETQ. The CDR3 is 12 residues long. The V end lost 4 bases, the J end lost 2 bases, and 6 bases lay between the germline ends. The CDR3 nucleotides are TGCGCCAGCAGCCGACGGAACTATGGCTACACCTTC. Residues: CASSRRNYGYTF.

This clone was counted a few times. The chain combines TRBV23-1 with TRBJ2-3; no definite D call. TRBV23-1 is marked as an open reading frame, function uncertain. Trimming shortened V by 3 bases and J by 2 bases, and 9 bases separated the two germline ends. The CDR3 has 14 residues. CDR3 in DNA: TGCGCCAGCAGTCACCCACCGATCACAGATACGCAGTATTTT. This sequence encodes CASSHPPITDTQYF.

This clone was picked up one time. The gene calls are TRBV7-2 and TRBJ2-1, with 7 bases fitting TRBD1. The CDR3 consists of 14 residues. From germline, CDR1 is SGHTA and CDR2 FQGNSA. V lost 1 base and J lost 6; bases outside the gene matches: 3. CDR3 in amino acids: CASSLVGGRNEQFF. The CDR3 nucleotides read TGTGCCAGCAGCTTAGTAGGGGGCCGCAATGAGCAGTTCTTC. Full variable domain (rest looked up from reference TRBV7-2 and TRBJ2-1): GAGVSQSPSNKVTEKGKDVELRCDPISGHTALYWYRQSLGQGLEFLIYFQGNSAPDKSGLPSDRFSAERTGGSVSTLTIQRTQQEDSAVYLCASSLVGGRNEQFFGPGTRLTVL.

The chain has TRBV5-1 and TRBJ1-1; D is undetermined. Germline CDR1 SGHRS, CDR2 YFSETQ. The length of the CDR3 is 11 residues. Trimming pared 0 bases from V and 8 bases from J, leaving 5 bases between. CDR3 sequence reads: CASSLGSEAFF. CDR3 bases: TGCGCCAGCAGCTTGGGAAGCGAAGCTTTCTTT.

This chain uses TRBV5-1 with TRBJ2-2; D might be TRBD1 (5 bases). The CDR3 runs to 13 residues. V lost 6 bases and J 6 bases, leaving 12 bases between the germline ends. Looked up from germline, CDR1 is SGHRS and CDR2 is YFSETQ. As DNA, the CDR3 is TGCGCCAGCACCTATTCAGGGTCCGGGGAGCTGTTTTTT. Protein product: CASTYSGSGELFF.

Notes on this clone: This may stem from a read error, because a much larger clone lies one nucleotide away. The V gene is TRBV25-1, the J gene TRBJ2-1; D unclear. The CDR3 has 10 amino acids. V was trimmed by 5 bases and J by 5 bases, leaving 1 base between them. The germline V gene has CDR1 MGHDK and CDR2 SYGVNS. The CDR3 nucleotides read TGTGCCAGCAGTCACAATGAGCAGTTCTTC. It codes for CASSHNEQFF.

The CDR3 sequence: CASRDIPLETQYF. CDR3 nucleotides: TGTGCCAGCAGAGACATACCTCTGGAGACCCAGTACTTC. J is TRBJ2-5 and V is TRBV2; D is uncertain. Looked up from germline, CDR1 is SNHLY and CDR2 is FYNNEI. The CDR3 contains 13 residues. The V and J ends lost 6 bases and 5 bases respectively, with 13 bases between them.

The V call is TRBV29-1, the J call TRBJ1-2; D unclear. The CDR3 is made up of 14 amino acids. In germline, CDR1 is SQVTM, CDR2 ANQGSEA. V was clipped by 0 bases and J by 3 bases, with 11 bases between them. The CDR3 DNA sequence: TGCAGCGTTGAAGACCTTAGGTTGGACTATGGCTACACCTTC. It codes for CSVEDLRLDYGYTF. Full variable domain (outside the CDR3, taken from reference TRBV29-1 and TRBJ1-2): SAVISQKPSRDICQRGTSLTIQCQVDSQVTMMFWYRQQPGQSLTLIATANQGSEATYESGFVIDKFPISRPNLTFSTLTVSNMSPEDSSIYLCSVEDLRLDYGYTFGSGTRLTVV.

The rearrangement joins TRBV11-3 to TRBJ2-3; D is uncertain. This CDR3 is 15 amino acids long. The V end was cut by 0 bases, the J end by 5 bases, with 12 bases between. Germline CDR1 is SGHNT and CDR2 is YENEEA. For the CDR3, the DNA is TGTGCCAGCAGCTTAGAGGGCAGCACGGGAGATACGCAGTATTTT. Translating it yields CASSLEGSTGDTQYF.

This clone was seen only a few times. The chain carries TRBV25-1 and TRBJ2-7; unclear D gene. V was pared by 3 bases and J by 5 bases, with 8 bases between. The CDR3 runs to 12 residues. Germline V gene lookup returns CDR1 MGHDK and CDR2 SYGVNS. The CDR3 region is CASSDLAHEQYF. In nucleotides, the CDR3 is TGTGCCAGCAGTGACTTAGCTCACGAGCAGTACTTC.

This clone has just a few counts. CDR3 region: CSVSPTVGGNEQFF. CDR3 sequence (DNA): TGCAGCGTTTCTCCCACTGTCGGAGGGAATGAGCAGTTCTTC. The V and J genes are TRBV29-1 and TRBJ2-1; TRBD2 might be the D (6 bases). V shed 5 bases and J shed 7 bases, with 18 bases lying between them. The germline gives CDR1 SQVTM, CDR2 ANQGSEA. This CDR3 is 14 amino acids long.

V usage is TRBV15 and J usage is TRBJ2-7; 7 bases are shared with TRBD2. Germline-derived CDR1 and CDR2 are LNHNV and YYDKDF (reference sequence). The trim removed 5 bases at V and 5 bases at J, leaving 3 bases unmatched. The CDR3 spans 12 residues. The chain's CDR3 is CATSPGRHEQYF. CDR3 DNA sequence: TGTGCCACCAGCCCCGGGAGGCACGAGCAGTACTTC.

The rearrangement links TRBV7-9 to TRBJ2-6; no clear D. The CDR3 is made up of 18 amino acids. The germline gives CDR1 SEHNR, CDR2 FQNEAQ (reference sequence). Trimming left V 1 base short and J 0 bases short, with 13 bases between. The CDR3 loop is CASSLGRAATSGANVLTF. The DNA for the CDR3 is TGTGCCAGCAGCTTAGGTCGGGCAGCAACCTCTGGGGCCAACGTCCTGACTTTC.

The CDR3 nucleotides read TGCAGCGTTGAAATGGGGGGCCGCCAGTACTTC. This encodes CSVEMGGRQYF. This chain joins TRBV29-1 and TRBJ2-7; D may correspond to TRBD1 or TRBD2 (6 bases each). The CDR3 covers 11 residues. Germline values: CDR1 SQVTM, CDR2 ANQGSEA. Trimming removed 2 bases at V and 10 bases at J, with 12 bases between.

CDR3 nucleotides: TGTGCCAGCAGCGATAACAGGGCGGGTGAAAAACTGTTTTTT. As protein: CASSDNRAGEKLFF. The chain combines TRBV7-9 with TRBJ1-4, with D possibly matching TRBD1 (6 bases). The V end lost 5 bases, the J end lost 7 bases, and 14 bases lay between the germline ends. CDR1 is SEHNR, CDR2 FQNEAQ, per germline (reference sequence). The CDR3 extends over 14 amino acids.

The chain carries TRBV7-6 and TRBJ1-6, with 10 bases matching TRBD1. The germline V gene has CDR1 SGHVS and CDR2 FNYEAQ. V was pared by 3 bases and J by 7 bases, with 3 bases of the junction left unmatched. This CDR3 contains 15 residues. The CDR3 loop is CASSLGTGVNSPLHF. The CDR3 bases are TGTGCCAGCAGCTTGGGGACAGGGGTCAATTCACCCCTCCACTTT.

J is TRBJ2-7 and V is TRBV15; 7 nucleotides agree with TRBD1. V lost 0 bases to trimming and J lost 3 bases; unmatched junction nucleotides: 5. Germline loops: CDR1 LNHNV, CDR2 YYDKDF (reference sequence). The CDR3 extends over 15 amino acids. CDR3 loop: CATSRDQGQNYEQYF. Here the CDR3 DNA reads TGTGCCACCAGCAGAGATCAGGGACAGAACTACGAGCAGTACTTC.

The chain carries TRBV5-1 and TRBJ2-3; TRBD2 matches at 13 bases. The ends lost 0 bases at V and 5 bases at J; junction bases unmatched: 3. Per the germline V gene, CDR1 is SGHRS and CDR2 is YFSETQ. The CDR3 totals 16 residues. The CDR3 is CASSLGTSGGRDTQYF. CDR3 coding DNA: TGCGCCAGCAGCTTGGGGACTAGCGGGGGACGAGATACGCAGTATTTT.

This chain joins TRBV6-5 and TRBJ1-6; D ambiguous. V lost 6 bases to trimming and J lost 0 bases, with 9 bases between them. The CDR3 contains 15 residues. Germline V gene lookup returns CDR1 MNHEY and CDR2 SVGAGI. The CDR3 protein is CASSPLPSYNSPLHF. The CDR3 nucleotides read TGTGCCAGCAGCCCTTTGCCCTCCTATAATTCACCCCTCCACTTT.

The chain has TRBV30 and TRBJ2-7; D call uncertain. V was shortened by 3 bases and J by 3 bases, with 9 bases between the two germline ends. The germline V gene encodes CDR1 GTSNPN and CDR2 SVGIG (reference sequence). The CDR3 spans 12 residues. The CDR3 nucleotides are TGTGCCTGGAGAGGCAGGAGCTACGAGCAGTACTTC. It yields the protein CAWRGRSYEQYF.

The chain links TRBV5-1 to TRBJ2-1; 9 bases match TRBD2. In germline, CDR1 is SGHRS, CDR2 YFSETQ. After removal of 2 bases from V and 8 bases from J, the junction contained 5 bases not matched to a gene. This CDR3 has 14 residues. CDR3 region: CASSFRTSVDEQFF. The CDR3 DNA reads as TGCGCCAGCAGCTTCCGGACTAGCGTGGATGAGCAGTTCTTC.